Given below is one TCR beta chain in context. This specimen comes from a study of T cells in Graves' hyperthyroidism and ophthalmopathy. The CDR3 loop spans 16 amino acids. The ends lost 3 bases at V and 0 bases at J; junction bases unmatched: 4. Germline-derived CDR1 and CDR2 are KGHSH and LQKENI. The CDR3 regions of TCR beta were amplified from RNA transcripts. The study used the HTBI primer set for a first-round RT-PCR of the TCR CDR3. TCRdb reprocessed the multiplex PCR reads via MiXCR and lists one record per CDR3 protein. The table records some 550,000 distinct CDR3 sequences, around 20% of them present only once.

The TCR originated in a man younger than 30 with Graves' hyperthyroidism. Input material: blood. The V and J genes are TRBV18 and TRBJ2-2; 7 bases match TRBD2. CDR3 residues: CASSPPGGPNTGELFF. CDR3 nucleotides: TGTGCCAGCTCACCCCCGGGAGGCCCGAACACCGGGGAGCTGTTTTTT.